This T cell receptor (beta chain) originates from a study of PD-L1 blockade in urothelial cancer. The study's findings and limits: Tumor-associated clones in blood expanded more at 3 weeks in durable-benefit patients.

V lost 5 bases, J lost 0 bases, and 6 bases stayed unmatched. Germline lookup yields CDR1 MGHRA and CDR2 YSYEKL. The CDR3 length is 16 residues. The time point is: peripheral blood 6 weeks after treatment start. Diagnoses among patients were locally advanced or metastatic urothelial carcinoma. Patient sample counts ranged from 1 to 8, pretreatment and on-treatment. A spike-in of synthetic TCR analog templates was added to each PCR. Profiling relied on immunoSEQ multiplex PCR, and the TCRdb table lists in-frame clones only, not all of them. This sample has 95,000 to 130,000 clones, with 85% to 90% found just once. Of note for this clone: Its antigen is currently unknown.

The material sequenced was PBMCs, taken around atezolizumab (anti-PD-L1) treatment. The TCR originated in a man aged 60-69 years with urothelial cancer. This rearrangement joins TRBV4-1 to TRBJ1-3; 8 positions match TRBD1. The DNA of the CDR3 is TGCGCCAGCAGCTTTTGGACAGGGAGCTCTGGAAACACCATATATTTT. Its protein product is CASSFWTGSSGNTIYF.